Below are 13 T cell receptor beta chains sequenced from a single sample in a study of identical twins. Each CDR3 protein gets one entry after TCRdb re-called the 5' RACE reads with MiXCR. The repertoire holds approximately 260,000 distinct CDR3 sequences, about 8.9% seen once, with less than 4% in the top ten. The data were also submitted as part of a second study, on yellow fever vaccine responses in identical twins.

The sample comprised CD8+ T cells sorted from blood. The receptors were sampled from a young woman in good health.

The J gene is TRBJ2-7, the V gene TRBV6-2 or TRBV6-3; a possible D gene is TRBD1 (6 bases). V dropped 0 bases and J dropped 4 bases, with 16 bases sitting between them. Germline CDR1 and CDR2: MNHEY and SVGEGT. The CDR3 spans 16 residues. CDR3 in DNA: TGTGCCAGCAGTTACTCAGACAGGCTGGTGTCGTACGAGCAGTACTTC. It encodes CASSYSDRLVSYEQYF.

This clonotype was observed at least ten times. V gene TRBV28 combines with J gene TRBJ2-1; 9 bases align to TRBD2. J gave up 0 bases and V 4 bases, and 16 bases lay outside the gene matches. Germline CDR1 MDHEN, CDR2 SYDVKM. The CDR3 consists of 20 residues. The CDR3 DNA reads TGTGCCAGCAGTTCCCATCACCGCAGTAGCGGGGGCCCCTCCTACAATGAGCAGTTCTTC. It specifies CASSSHHRSSGGPSYNEQFF.

The chain employs TRBV7-9 and TRBJ2-7; D may match TRBD1 or TRBD2 (5 bases each). With 3 bases removed from V and 3 bases from J, the gap between germline ends came to 18 bases. CDR1 is SEHNR and CDR2 is FQNEAQ in the germline V gene (reference sequence). The CDR3 totals 16 residues. The CDR3 protein is CASSLDFSRGDYEQYF. The CDR3 DNA reads TGTGCCAGCAGCTTGGATTTCTCGCGAGGGGACTACGAGCAGTACTTC.

A remark on this clonotype: A much bigger clone sits one base away, suggesting this may be a read error. The rearrangement links TRBV4-3 to TRBJ2-1, with 9 bases matching TRBD2. The germline CDR1 and CDR2 sequences are LGHNA and YSLEER. There are 18 residues in the CDR3. The CDR3 DNA is TGCGTCAGCAGCCAATGGCCGGGCCTAGCGGGACTTGGAAATGAGCAGTTCTTC. Protein: CVSSQWPGLAGLGNEQFF.

This clonotype was picked up many times. This chain joins TRBV25-1 and TRBJ1-6; D is uncertain. The CDR3 is 13 amino acids. CDR1 is MGHDK and CDR2 is SYGVNS in the germline V gene. V was cut by 4 bases and J by 9 bases, with 10 bases left in between. The CDR3 is CASSAGLSSPLHF. DNA for the CDR3: TGTGCCAGCAGTGCCGGGTTGTCTTCACCCCTCCACTTT.

This clonotype was counted a few times. This sequence joins TRBV7-9 and TRBJ2-3; TRBD1 matches at 7 bases. V dropped 5 bases and J dropped 2; count of bases not matched to a gene: 10. The CDR3 contains 16 residues. Per germline, CDR1 SEHNR and CDR2 FQNEAQ (reference sequence). This CDR3 reads CASSTPDRLYTDTQYF. DNA of the CDR3: TGTGCCAGCAGCACACCGGACAGGCTTTACACAGATACGCAGTATTTT. The full variable domain, rest sourced from reference TRBV7-9 and TRBJ2-3, is DTGVSQNPRHKITKRGQNVTFRCDPISEHNRLYWYRQTLGQGPEFLTYFQNEAQLEKSRLLSDRFSAERPKGSFSTLEIQRTEQGDSAMYLCASSTPDRLYTDTQYFGPGTRLTVL.

This clonotype was observed a few times. This sequence joins TRBV7-8 and TRBJ2-1; the match to TRBD2 covers 7 bases. V was pared by 0 bases and J by 2 bases, with 7 bases of the junction left unmatched. The CDR3 spans 17 residues. Germline V gene data show CDR1 as SGHVS and CDR2 as FQNEAQ. The CDR3 protein is CASSLAWEGSPYNEQFF. DNA for the CDR3: TGTGCCAGCAGCTTAGCGTGGGAGGGTAGCCCCTACAATGAGCAGTTCTTC.

This clonotype was seen once. This chain joins TRBV4-2 and TRBJ2-7, with D possibly being TRBD1 or TRBD2 (5 bases each). Germline V gene data show CDR1 as LGHNA and CDR2 as YNFKEQ. This CDR3 is built from 15 residues. With 2 bases removed from V and 0 bases from J, the gap between germline ends came to 11 bases. The CDR3 here is CASSQPGTFSYEQYF. The CDR3 nucleotides are TGTGCCAGCAGCCAACCCGGGACGTTCTCCTACGAGCAGTACTTC.

V usage is TRBV9 and J usage is TRBJ2-1, with 10 positions matching TRBD2. In germline, CDR1 is SGDLS, CDR2 YYNGEE. This CDR3 region has 18 residues. V lost 1 base, J lost 5 bases, and 12 bases stayed unmatched. Here the CDR3 DNA reads TGTGCCAGCAGCGTATTCCCCTTAAGCGGGGGGGACAACAATGAGCAGTTCTTC. This codes for CASSVFPLSGGDNNEQFF.

The chain is built from TRBV12-3 or TRBV12-4 and TRBJ2-3, with a possible D match to TRBD1 (6 bases). This CDR3 is built from 15 residues. The V end lost 6 bases, the J end lost 5 bases, and 18 bases lay between the germline ends. This CDR3 reads CASRPTGLEQDTQYF. The CDR3 bases are TGTGCCAGCAGGCCCACAGGGCTGGAACAAGATACGCAGTATTTT.

CDR3 amino acids: CSVEPTTSGGEETQYF. CDR3 nucleotide sequence: TGCAGCGTTGAGCCTACGACTAGCGGGGGGGAAGAGACCCAGTACTTC. The rearrangement uses TRBV29-1 and TRBJ2-5, with 14 bases aligning to TRBD2. V shed 3 bases and J 3 bases; nucleotides not matched to a gene: 6. This CDR3 is 16 amino acids long. Germline assignment: CDR1 SQVTM and CDR2 ANQGSEA.

This clonotype was observed at least ten times. The V gene is TRBV4-1, the J gene TRBJ2-1, with a tentative D call TRBD1 (6 bases). The CDR3 has 14 amino acids. V gave up 1 base and J gave up 5 bases, with 9 bases separating them. Germline V CDR1 and CDR2: MGHRA, YSYEKL. CDR3 protein: CASSQVPGDNEQFF. The CDR3 DNA sequence: TGCGCCAGCAGCCAAGTCCCAGGGGACAATGAGCAGTTCTTC.

The V gene is TRBV27, the J gene TRBJ2-3; no firm D call. This CDR3 is built from 15 residues. From germline, CDR1 is MNHEY and CDR2 SMNVEV (reference sequence). The germline V and J ends were trimmed by 4 bases and 4 bases, with 15 bases remaining between them. This CDR3 reads CASSSARFGADTQYF. The CDR3 region has the DNA TGTGCCAGCAGTTCCGCGAGGTTTGGCGCAGATACGCAGTATTTT.